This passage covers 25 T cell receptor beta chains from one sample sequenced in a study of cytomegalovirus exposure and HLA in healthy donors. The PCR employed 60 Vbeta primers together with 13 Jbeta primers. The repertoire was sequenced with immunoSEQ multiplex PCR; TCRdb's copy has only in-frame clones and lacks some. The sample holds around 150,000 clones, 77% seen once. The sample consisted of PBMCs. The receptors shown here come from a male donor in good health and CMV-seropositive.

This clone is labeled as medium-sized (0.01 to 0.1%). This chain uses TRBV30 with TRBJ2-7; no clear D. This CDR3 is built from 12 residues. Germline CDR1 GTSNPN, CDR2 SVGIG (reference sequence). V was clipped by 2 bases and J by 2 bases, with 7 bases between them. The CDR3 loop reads CAWSYTAYEQYF. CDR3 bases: TGTGCCTGGAGTTACACAGCCTACGAGCAGTACTTC.

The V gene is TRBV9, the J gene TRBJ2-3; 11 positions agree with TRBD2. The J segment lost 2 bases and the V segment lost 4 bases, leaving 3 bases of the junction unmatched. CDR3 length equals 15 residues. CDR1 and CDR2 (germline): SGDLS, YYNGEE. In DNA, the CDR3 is TGTGCCAGCAGCCGACTAGCGGGGTCCACAGATACGCAGTATTTT. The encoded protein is CASSRLAGSTDTQYF. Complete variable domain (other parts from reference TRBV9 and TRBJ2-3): DSGVTQTPKHLITATGQRVTLRCSPRSGDLSVYWYQQSLDQGLQFLIQYYNGEERAKGNILERFSAQQFPDLHSELNLSSLELGDSALYFCASSRLAGSTDTQYFGPGTRLTVL.

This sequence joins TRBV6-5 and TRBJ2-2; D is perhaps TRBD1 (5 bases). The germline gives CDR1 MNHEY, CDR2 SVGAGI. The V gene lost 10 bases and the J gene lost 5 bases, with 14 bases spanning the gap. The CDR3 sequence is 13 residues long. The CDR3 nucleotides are TGTGCCACCTCGGCAGGGTCGACCGGGGAGCTGTTTTTT. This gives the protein CATSAGSTGELFF.

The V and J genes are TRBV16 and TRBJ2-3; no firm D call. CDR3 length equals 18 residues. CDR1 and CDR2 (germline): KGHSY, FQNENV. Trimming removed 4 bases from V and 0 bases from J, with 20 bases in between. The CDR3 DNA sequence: TGTGCCAGCAGCCCAGAGGTACGGCCTTTGAGGAGCACAGATACGCAGTATTTT. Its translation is CASSPEVRPLRSTDTQYF.

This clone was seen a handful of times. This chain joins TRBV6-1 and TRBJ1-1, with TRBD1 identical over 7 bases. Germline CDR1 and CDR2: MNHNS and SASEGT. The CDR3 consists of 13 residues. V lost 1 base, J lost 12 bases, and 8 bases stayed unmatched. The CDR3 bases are TGTGCCAGCAGTGAAGAACAGGACAGGCCCCCTTTCTTT. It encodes CASSEEQDRPPFF.

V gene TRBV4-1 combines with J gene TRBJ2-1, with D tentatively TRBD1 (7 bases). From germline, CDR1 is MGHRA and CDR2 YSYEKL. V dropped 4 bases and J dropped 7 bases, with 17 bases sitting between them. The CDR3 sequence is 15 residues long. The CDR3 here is CASSPQGRGRNEQFF. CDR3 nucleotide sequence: TGCGCCAGCAGCCCCCAGGGCAGGGGGAGGAATGAGCAGTTCTTC.

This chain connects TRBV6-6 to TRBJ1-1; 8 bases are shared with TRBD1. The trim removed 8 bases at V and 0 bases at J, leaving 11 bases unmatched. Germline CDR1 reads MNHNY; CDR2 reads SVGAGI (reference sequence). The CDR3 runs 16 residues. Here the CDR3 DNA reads TGTGCCAGCCCCCCGACAGGGGTGATCATGAACACTGAAGCTTTCTTT. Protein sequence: CASPPTGVIMNTEAFF.

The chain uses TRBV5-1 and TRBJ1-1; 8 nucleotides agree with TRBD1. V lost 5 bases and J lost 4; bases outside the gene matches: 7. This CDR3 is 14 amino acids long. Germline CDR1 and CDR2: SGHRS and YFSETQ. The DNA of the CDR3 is TGCGCCAGCAGGTCGGACAGGGCGGGCACTGAAGCTTTCTTT. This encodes CASRSDRAGTEAFF.

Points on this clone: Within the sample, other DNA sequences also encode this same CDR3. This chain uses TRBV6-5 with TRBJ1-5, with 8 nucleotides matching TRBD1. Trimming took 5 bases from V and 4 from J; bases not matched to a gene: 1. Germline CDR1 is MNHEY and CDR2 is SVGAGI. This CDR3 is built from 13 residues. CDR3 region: CASSRQGNQPQHF. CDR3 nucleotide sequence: TGTGCCAGCAGTCGACAGGGGAATCAGCCCCAGCATTTT.

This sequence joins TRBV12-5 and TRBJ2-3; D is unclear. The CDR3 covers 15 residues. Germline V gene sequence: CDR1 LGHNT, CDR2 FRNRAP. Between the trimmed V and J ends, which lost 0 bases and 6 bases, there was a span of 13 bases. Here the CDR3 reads CASGLVRLARDTQYF. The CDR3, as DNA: TGTGCTAGTGGTTTGGTACGACTCGCTAGGGATACGCAGTATTTT.

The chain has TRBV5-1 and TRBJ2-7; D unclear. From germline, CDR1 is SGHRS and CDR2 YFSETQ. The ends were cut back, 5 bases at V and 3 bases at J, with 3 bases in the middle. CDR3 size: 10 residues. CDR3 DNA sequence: TGCGCCAGCAGTCTCTACGAGCAGTACTTC. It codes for CASSLYEQYF.

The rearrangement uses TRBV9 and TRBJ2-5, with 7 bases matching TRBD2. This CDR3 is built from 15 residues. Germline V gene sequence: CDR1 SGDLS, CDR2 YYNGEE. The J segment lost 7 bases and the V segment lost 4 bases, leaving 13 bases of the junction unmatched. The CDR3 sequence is CASSPIGRVGGTQYF. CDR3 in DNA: TGTGCCAGCAGCCCCATTGGGAGGGTAGGCGGGACCCAGTACTTC.

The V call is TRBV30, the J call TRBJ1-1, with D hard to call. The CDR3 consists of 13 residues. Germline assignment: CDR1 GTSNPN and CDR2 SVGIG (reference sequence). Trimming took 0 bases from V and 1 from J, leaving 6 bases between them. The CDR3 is CAWSVARNTEAFF. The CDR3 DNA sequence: TGTGCCTGGAGTGTGGCCCGGAACACTGAAGCTTTCTTT.

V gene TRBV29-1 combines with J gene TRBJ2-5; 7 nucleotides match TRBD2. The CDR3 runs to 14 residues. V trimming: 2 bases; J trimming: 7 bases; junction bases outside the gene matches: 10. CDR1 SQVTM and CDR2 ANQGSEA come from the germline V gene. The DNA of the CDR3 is TGCAGCGTTGAAAACCCGGCATGGGGGGGGACCCAGTACTTC. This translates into CSVENPAWGGTQYF.

CDR3 nucleotides: TGTGCCTGGAGTGTAGGGGCTAGCACAGATACGCAGTATTTT. Residues: CAWSVGASTDTQYF. The V and J genes are TRBV30 and TRBJ2-3; possible D gene TRBD1, 5 bases. The CDR3 loop spans 14 amino acids. CDR1 is GTSNPN and CDR2 is SVGIG in the germline V gene (reference sequence). The V and J ends lost 0 bases and 0 bases respectively, with 7 bases between them.

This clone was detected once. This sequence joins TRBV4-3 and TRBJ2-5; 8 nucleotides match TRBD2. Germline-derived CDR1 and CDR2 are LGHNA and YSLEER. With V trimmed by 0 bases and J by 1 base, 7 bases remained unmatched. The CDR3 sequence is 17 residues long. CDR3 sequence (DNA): TGCGCCAGCAGCCAAGAACGGGCGGGGGGAGTCCAAGAGACCCAGTACTTC. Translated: CASSQERAGGVQETQYF.

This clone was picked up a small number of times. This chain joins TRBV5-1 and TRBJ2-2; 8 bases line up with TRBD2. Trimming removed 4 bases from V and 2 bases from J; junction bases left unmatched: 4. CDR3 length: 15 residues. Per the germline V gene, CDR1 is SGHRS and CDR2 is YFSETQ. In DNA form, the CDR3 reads TGCGCCAGCAGCCCCAGCGGGGGTAACACCGGGGAGCTGTTTTTT. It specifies CASSPSGGNTGELFF.

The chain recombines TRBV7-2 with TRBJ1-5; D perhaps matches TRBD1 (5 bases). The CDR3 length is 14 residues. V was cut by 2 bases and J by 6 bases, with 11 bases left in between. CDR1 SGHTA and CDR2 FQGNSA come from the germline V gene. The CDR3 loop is CASSLRQTAQPQHF. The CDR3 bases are TGTGCCAGCAGCTTACGGCAGACAGCTCAGCCCCAGCATTTT.

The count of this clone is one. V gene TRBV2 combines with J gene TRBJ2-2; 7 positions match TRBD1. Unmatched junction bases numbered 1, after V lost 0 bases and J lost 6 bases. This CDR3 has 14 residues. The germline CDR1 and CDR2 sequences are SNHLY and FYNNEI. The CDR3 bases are TGTGCCAGCAGTGAAGCGCAGGGGGCCGGGGAGCTGTTTTTT. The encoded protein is CASSEAQGAGELFF.

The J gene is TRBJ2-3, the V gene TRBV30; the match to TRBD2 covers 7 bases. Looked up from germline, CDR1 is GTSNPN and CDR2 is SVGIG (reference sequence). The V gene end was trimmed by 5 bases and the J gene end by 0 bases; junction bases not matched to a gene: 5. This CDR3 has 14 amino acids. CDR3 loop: CAWERGLSTDTQYF. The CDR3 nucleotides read TGTGCCTGGGAGCGGGGATTAAGCACAGATACGCAGTATTTT.

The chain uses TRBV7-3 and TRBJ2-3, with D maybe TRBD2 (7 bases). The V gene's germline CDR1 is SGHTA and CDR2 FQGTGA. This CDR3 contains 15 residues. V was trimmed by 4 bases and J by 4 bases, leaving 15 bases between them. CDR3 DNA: TGTGCCAGCAGCTCCCGTGGGGGGGCGGCAGATACGCAGTATTTT. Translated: CASSSRGGAADTQYF. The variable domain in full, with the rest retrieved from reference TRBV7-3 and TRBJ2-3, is GAGVSQTPSNKVTEKGKYVELRCDPISGHTALYWYRQSLGQGPEFLIYFQGTGAADDSGLPNDRFFAVRPEGSVSTLKIQRTERGDSAVYLCASSSRGGAADTQYFGPGTRLTVL.

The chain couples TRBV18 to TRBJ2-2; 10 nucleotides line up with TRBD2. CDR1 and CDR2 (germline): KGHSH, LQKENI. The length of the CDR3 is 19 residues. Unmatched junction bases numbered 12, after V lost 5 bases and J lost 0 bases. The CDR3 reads CASSTTLAGASANTGELFF. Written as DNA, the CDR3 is TGTGCCAGCTCAACGACTCTAGCGGGGGCCTCCGCGAACACCGGGGAGCTGTTTTTT. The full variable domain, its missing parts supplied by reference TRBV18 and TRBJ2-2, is NAGVMQNPRHLVRRRGQEARLRCSPMKGHSHVYWYRQLPEEGLKFMVYLQKENIIDESGMPKERFSAEFPKEGPSILRIQQVVRGDSAAYFCASSTTLAGASANTGELFFGEGSRLTVL.

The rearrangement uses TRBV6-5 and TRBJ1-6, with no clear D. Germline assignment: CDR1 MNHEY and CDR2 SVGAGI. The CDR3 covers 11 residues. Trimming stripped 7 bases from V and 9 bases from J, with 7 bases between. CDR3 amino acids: CASTSGSPLHF. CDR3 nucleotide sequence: TGTGCCAGCACAAGCGGTTCACCCCTCCACTTT.

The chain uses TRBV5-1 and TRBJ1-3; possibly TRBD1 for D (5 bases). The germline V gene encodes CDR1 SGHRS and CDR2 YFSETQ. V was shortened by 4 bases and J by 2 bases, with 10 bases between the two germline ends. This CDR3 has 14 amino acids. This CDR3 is CASSAGQAGNTIYF. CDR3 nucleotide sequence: TGCGCCAGCAGCGCTGGACAAGCTGGAAACACCATATATTTT.

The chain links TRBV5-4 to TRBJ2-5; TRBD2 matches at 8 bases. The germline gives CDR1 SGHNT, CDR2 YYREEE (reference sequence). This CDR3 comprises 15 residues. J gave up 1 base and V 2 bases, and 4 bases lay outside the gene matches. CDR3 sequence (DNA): TGTGCCAGCAGCTTAGGCGGGGGGCTCCAAGAGACCCAGTACTTC. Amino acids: CASSLGGGLQETQYF.